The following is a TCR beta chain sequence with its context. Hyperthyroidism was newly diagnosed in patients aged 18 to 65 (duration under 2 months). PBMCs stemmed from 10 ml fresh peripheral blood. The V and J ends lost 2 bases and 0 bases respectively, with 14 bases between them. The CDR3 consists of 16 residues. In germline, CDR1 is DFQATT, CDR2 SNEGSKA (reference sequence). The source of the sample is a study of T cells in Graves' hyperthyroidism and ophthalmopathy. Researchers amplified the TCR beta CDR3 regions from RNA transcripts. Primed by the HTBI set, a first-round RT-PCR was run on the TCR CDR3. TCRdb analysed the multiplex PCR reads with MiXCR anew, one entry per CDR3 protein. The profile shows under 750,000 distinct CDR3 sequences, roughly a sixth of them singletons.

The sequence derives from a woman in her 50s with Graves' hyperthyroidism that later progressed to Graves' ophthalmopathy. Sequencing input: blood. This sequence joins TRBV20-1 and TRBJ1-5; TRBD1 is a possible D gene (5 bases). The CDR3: CSARPRGGYSNQPQHF. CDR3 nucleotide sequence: TGCAGTGCTAGACCCCGGGGCGGCTATAGCAATCAGCCCCAGCATTTT.